These T cell receptor beta chains were read from a single sample in a study of regulatory T cells in long-lasting Graves disease. MiXCR, applied by TCRdb to the multiplex PCR reads, yields one record per CDR3 protein. The sample has approximately 230,000 distinct CDR3 sequences, around 16% seen once. The sample here was peripheral blood mononuclear cells (PBMCs), taken at new diagnosis, from a patient treated with antithyroid drugs. The source of these receptors is a female donor with Graves disease. Each CDR3 is given with its conserved first and last residue. Clone size appears in some rows only: once, few, many, or a class for an expanded clone.

v_gene	j_gene	abundance	CDR3aa
TRBV6-1	TRBJ2-7	many	CASSPIGRAHEQYF
TRBV9	TRBJ2-1	few	CASSVAFVNEQFF
TRBV20-1	TRBJ2-7	many	CSASGGPFYEQYF
TRBV3-1	TRBJ1-1	many	CASSQDWGPNTEAFF
TRBV12-3/TRBV12-4	-	few	CASSRDSEETQYF
TRBV6-1	TRBJ1-2	many	CASSEAAGYGYTF
TRBV4-3	TRBJ1-3	few	CASSQTTGDGNTIYF
TRBV5-6	-	-	CGSSFGGARQTQYF
TRBV19	TRBJ2-1	-	CASDDLGNEQFF
TRBV2	TRBJ1-6	many	CASSRTGGRGNSPLHF
TRBV2	TRBJ2-1	-	CASSELGTSNEQFF
TRBV4-2	TRBJ2-7	many	CASSRGQEGSYEQYF
TRBV20-1	TRBJ2-1	-	CSARAGTGFYEQFF
TRBV2	TRBJ2-1	once	CASSAGLAGGGDEQFF
TRBV7-3	TRBJ2-5	-	CASSLVRAGGEETQYF
TRBV20-1	TRBJ2-7	-	CSARVTSGYEQYF
TRBV18	TRBJ2-1	many	CASSPNNDVGGEQFF
TRBV6-1	TRBJ1-1	many	CASSELFGTEAFF
TRBV28	TRBJ2-7	-	CASTNPFGTSGVPDYEQYF
TRBV9	TRBJ2-7	many	CASSVVPDESYEQYF